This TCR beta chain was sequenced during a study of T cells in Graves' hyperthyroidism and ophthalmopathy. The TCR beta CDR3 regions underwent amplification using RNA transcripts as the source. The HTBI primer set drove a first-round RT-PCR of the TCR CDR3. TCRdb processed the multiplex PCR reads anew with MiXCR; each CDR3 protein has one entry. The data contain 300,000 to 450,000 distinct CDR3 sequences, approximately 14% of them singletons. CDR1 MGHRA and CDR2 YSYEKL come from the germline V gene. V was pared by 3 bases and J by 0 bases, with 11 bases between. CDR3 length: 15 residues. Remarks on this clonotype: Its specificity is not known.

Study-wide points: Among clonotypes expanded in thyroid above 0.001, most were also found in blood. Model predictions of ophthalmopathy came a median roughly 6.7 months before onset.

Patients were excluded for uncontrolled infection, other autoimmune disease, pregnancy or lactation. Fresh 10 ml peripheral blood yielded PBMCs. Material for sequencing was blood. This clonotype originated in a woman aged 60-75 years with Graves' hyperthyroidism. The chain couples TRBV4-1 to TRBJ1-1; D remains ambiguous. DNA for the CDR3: TGCGCCAGCAGCCACGACCGACTTTTGAACACTGAAGCTTTCTTT. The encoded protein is CASSHDRLLNTEAFF.